The rows below give T cell receptor beta chains drawn from one sample of a study of cytomegalovirus exposure and HLA in healthy donors. Clones were sequenced by immunoSEQ multiplex PCR, and TCRdb holds only the in-frame ones, with some missing. The repertoire has about 170,000 clones, roughly 84% of them found once; the top ten carry roughly 0.38%. Sample: PBMCs. The origin of the receptors is a boy between 2 and 10 years old in good health and CMV-seronegative. Both conserved end residues are part of each CDR3. D genes are given only for firm matches. Not every row has a clone size; where given, it reads once, few, many or a size class.

V,J,D,size,DNA,CDR3
TRBV6-1,TRBJ1-4,TRBD1,.,TGTGCCAGCAGCCTACAGGGGGCGTGGGAAAAACTGTTTTTT,CASSLQGAWEKLFF
TRBV5-1,TRBJ2-7,.,.,TGCGCCAGCAGTAAAGAGGGCACCTACGAGCAGTACTTC,CASSKEGTYEQYF
TRBV11-2,TRBJ2-1,TRBD2,.,TGTGCCAGCAGCTCCATAGCGGGAGGGAAGGGTGAGCAGTTCTTC,CASSSIAGGKGEQFF
TRBV9,TRBJ1-4,.,once,TGTGCCAGCAGCGTAAGGCCCCAGGGGAATGAAAAACTGTTTTTT,CASSVRPQGNEKLFF
TRBV7-8,TRBJ1-1,.,.,TGTGCCAGCAGCTTGGACAGAAACACTGAAGCTTTCTTT,CASSLDRNTEAFF
TRBV4-1,TRBJ1-1,.,few,TGCGCCAGCAGCCAGACAAGCATGAACACTGAAGCTTTCTTT,CASSQTSMNTEAFF
TRBV7-3,TRBJ1-3,.,.,TGTGCCAGCAGCACCGACGGGAGCTCTGGAAACACCATATATTTT,CASSTDGSSGNTIYF
TRBV5-4,TRBJ2-7,.,.,TGTGCCAGCAGCTTGGGGGTAGGGGTTTACGAGCAGTACTTC,CASSLGVGVYEQYF
TRBV5-1,TRBJ2-5,TRBD2,.,TGCGCCAGCAGCGACGGGAGGAGAACGGTGGAGACCCAGTACTTC,CASSDGRRTVETQYF
TRBV30,TRBJ1-2,.,.,TGTGCCTGGAGTGACGGCAGGGCCGGTGGCTACACCTTC,CAWSDGRAGGYTF
TRBV5-1,TRBJ2-2,TRBD2,few,TGCGCCAGCAGTCCCCGGACTAGCGGGAGGGGAACGAACACCGGGGAGCTGTTTTTT,CASSPRTSGRGTNTGELFF
TRBV6-5,TRBJ1-2,TRBD1,once,TGTGCCAGCAGTTACAAAGGACAGGGGTATAACTATGGCTACACCTTC,CASSYKGQGYNYGYTF
TRBV4-1,TRBJ2-7,TRBD1,.,TGCGCCAGCAGCCCGGCCGGGACAGGGACCTACGAGCAGTACTTC,CASSPAGTGTYEQYF
TRBV6-1,TRBJ1-2,TRBD1,.,TGTGCCAGCCACAGGGACAGGGGGCAGGATGGCTACACCTTC,CASHRDRGQDGYTF
TRBV10-1,TRBJ1-1,.,.,TGCGCCAGCAGTGACCCAGGAGGCGCTGAAGCTTTCTTT,CASSDPGGAEAFF
TRBV4-1,TRBJ1-1,TRBD1,.,TGCGCCAGCAGCCCCTACTCCGGGACAGGGGGAACTGAAGCTTTCTTT,CASSPYSGTGGTEAFF
TRBV2,TRBJ2-7,TRBD2,.,TGTGCCAGCAGCCCGGGACTAGCGGAGAACTACGAGCAGTACTTC,CASSPGLAENYEQYF
TRBV18,TRBJ1-3,.,.,TGTGCCAGCTCAATTTTGACACTGAGCTCTGGAAACACCATATATTTT,CASSILTLSSGNTIYF
TRBV2,TRBJ1-2,.,.,TGTGCCAGTCTCGCGGGGGCCTATGGCTACACCTTC,CASLAGAYGYTF
TRBV6-5,TRBJ2-7,.,.,TGTGCCAGCAGGGGGCTAGCGCCCCGGCACGAGCAGTACTTC,CASRGLAPRHEQYF
TRBV2,TRBJ2-7,TRBD2,once,TGTGCCAGCAGTGAAACACTCCGGGCTAGCGGGAGGTCCTACGAGCAGTACTTC,CASSETLRASGRSYEQYF
TRBV2,TRBJ1-2,.,.,TGTGCCAGCAGTGAAGCTGGGGGGTATGGCTACACCTTC,CASSEAGGYGYTF
TRBV11-3,TRBJ2-5,.,.,TGTGCCAGCAGCCCCCGGGACAACCAAGAGACCCAGTACTTC,CASSPRDNQETQYF
TRBV29-1,TRBJ2-7,TRBD1,.,TGCAGCGTTGCTCCCGGGACAGGTTCCTACGAGCAGTACTTC,CSVAPGTGSYEQYF
TRBV30,TRBJ1-2,.,.,TGTGCCTGGAGTGTGCAAGCTGGCTACACCTTC,CAWSVQAGYTF
TRBV15,TRBJ2-1,.,.,TGTGCCACCAGCAGACGACTGGACAATGAGCAGTTCTTC,CATSRRLDNEQFF
TRBV14,TRBJ1-4,.,.,TGTGCCAGCAGCCCGGACAGAACTAATGAAAAACTGTTTTTT,CASSPDRTNEKLFF
TRBV7-9,TRBJ2-3,.,.,TGTGCCAGCAGCCAACTAACTAAACTAGCTTCCCCAGATACGCAGTATTTT,CASSQLTKLASPDTQYF
TRBV2,TRBJ2-7,TRBD1,.,TGTGCCAGCAAGTGGGGGACAGGGAAGACCTACGAGCAGTACTTC,CASKWGTGKTYEQYF
TRBV5-5,TRBJ2-5,TRBD2,.,TGTGCCAGCAGCCGTACTAGCGGGAGGCAAGAGACCCAGTACTTC,CASSRTSGRQETQYF
TRBV6-6,TRBJ2-7,TRBD1,.,TGTGCCAGCAGTTATTGGGACAGAACCGACTACGAGCAGTACTTC,CASSYWDRTDYEQYF
TRBV5-1,TRBJ2-3,TRBD2,once,TGCGCCAGCAGCTTGACTAGCGGGAGGGCAGATACGCAGTATTTT,CASSLTSGRADTQYF
TRBV5-4,TRBJ2-1,.,.,TGTGCCAGCAGCTCCTTCAGTCCCAGCTCCTACAATGAGCAGTTCTTC,CASSSFSPSSYNEQFF
TRBV2,TRBJ1-4,.,.,TGTGCCAGCAGTCGGGGGGAAAAACTGTTTTTT,CASSRGEKLFF
TRBV7-9,TRBJ1-1,.,.,TGTGCCAAACTACAGAACACTGAAGCTTTCTTT,CAKLQNTEAFF
TRBV7-2,TRBJ1-5,.,.,TGTGCCAGCAGCTTCTCCGCGACATCCAATCAGCCCCAGCATTTT,CASSFSATSNQPQHF
TRBV5-4,TRBJ2-1,TRBD2,.,TGTGCCAGCAGCGGAAATCCGGGACTATCCTACAATGAGCAGTTCTTC,CASSGNPGLSYNEQFF
TRBV2,TRBJ1-4,.,.,TGTGCCAGCAATTACTGGGTGAGGGAAAAACTGTTTTTT,CASNYWVREKLFF
TRBV27,TRBJ2-2,.,.,TGTGCCAGCACGGCGAGGAACGGGAACACCGGGGAGCTGTTTTTT,CASTARNGNTGELFF
TRBV4-2,TRBJ2-7,TRBD2,once,TGTGCCAGCAGCCAAGCATCCGGGACTACTATCTCCTACGAGCAGTACTTC,CASSQASGTTISYEQYF
TRBV5-6,TRBJ2-5,TRBD1,.,TGTGCCAGCAGCTTGGAGAGAATCGGGACAGAACAAGAGACCCAGTACTTC,CASSLERIGTEQETQYF
TRBV29-1,TRBJ1-3,.,.,TGCAGCGTTGTTCAGGGCTCTGGAAACACCATATATTTT,CSVVQGSGNTIYF